This T cell receptor beta chain is drawn from a study of graft-versus-host responses after intestinal transplantation. In the study overall: Recipients had multivisceral, liver-intestinal, or isolated intestinal transplants. All of the recipients had induction that used anti-thymocyte globulin, then tacrolimus and steroids for three to four years. Findings and limits, study-wide: Recipient marrow contained GvH clones, some of which appeared first in ileum or blood. Clonal ratios of graft-versus-host to host-versus-graft in allografts were high for patients exhibiting graft-donor T cell macrochimerism.

Generated by immunoSEQ multiplex PCR, the TCRdb table keeps only in-frame clones and is missing some. The table lists 77,000 or so clones, around 92% of them singletons. This clone turned up a few times. What it binds is not known. Germline loops: CDR1 SGHRS, CDR2 YFSETQ. Trimming removed 5 bases from V and 4 bases from J, with 3 bases in between. The CDR3 covers 10 residues. The chain couples TRBV5-1 to TRBJ2-5, with D uncertain. Sequenced material: PBMCs, taken 98 days after intestinal transplantation. The sequence was collected from a human patient who received an intestinal transplant, so some T cells may come from the graft donor. The CDR3 DNA reads as TGCGCCAGCAGGAGAGAGACCCAGTACTTC. Translated, it gives CASRRETQYF.